This paragraph covers one TCR beta chain sequence. Assay used: immunoSEQ multiplex PCR; TCRdb lists only in-frame clones, some missing. The sample records 70,000 or so clones, 84% being singletons. This sample is part of a study of control samples from healthy donors and cancer patients. The germline CDR1 and CDR2 sequences are SGHDN and FVKESK. This CDR3 contains 14 residues. Trimming shortened V by 2 bases and J by 1 base, and 8 bases separated the two germline ends. The chain has TRBV14 and TRBJ1-1, with D perhaps TRBD1 (5 bases). The sequenced sample consisted of blood. This clonotype was sampled from a man between 45 and 60 years old in good health. The CDR3 loop is CASSQSRANTEAFF. CDR3 in DNA: TGTGCCAGCAGCCAATCCAGGGCGAACACTGAAGCTTTCTTT. Based on the CDR3 plus reference TRBV14 and TRBJ1-1, the full variable domain is EAGVTQFPSHSVIEKGQTVTLRCDPISGHDNLYWYRRVMGKEIKFLLHFVKESKQDESGMPNNRFLAERTGGTYSTLKVQPAELEDSGVYFCASSQSRANTEAFFGQGTRLTVV.